Shown below are 20 T cell receptor beta chains from a single sample sequenced in a study of beta chain features in type 1 diabetes. Every bit of the isolated RNA underwent reverse transcription, so sequencing read expressed TCRB transcripts. The assay was immunoSEQ multiplex PCR, and TCRdb's table has in-frame clones only and misses some. Counted here are some 150,000 clones, around 10% occurring once; the ten biggest clones make up roughly 2%. What was sequenced was central memory CD4+ T cells from blood. These TCRs come from a man aged 18 to 35 in good health.

This rearrangement joins TRBV14 to TRBJ1-3, with D uncertain. Trimming took off 1 base at V and 2 bases at J, with 6 bases between the two ends. This CDR3 is built from 14 residues. Germline V lookup: CDR1 SGHDN, CDR2 FVKESK. CDR3 DNA: TGTGCCAGCAGCCAAGGGAGGGCTGGAAACACCATATATTTT. Residues: CASSQGRAGNTIYF.

The CDR3 sequence is CASSLASHEQYF. CDR3 DNA: TGTGCCAGCAGCTTAGCGTCCCACGAGCAGTACTTC. V and J are TRBV7-6 and TRBJ2-7; D remains ambiguous. The CDR3 loop spans 12 amino acids. V lost 0 bases to trimming and J lost 5 bases, with 5 bases between them. From germline, CDR1 is SGHVS and CDR2 FNYEAQ.

This clone has only a few counts. This chain links TRBV7-2 with TRBJ1-4; 7 bases align to TRBD1. Germline V gene sequence: CDR1 SGHTA, CDR2 FQGNSA. The CDR3 runs 14 residues. V lost 2 bases and J lost 7; bases outside the gene matches: 4. CDR3 residues: CASSLRQGGEKLFF. DNA for the CDR3: TGTGCCAGCAGCTTAAGACAGGGAGGTGAAAAACTGTTTTTT.

This sequence joins TRBV29-1 and TRBJ2-1; tentatively, D is TRBD2 (7 bases). Germline-derived CDR1 and CDR2 are SQVTM and ANQGSEA. The V end lost 4 bases, the J end lost 6 bases, and 16 bases lay between the germline ends. The CDR3 extends over 14 amino acids. The CDR3 loop is CSVVRGGDRNEQFF. In DNA, the CDR3 is TGCAGCGTTGTAAGGGGGGGAGATCGCAATGAGCAGTTCTTC.

This clone was counted between two and nine times. The J gene is TRBJ2-7, the V gene TRBV7-2, with D possibly TRBD2 on 5 matching bases. The CDR3 is made up of 15 amino acids. Germline assignment: CDR1 SGHTA and CDR2 FQGNSA. Between the trimmed V and J ends, which lost 5 bases and 7 bases, there was a span of 21 bases. The CDR3 here is CASSLKRPYPGEQYF. The CDR3 nucleotides are TGTGCCAGCAGCCTTAAGCGGCCCTACCCTGGGGAGCAGTACTTC. The variable domain in full, with the rest retrieved from reference TRBV7-2 and TRBJ2-7, is GAGVSQSPSNKVTEKGKDVELRCDPISGHTALYWYRQSLGQGLEFLIYFQGNSAPDKSGLPSDRFSAERTGGSVSTLTIQRTQQEDSAVYLCASSLKRPYPGEQYFGPGTRLTVT.

This clone has only a few counts. CDR3 amino acids: CASSKGQGEAFF. The DNA of the CDR3 is TGTGCCAGCAGCAAGGGACAGGGTGAAGCTTTCTTT. This chain links TRBV7-2 with TRBJ1-1; 9 bases map to TRBD1. V lost 5 bases, J lost 7 bases, and 2 bases stayed unmatched. This CDR3 has 12 residues. Germline V gene data show CDR1 as SGHTA and CDR2 as FQGNSA.

This clone ranks as medium-sized. V gene TRBV10-3 combines with J gene TRBJ2-7; D possibly corresponds to TRBD1 (6 bases). This CDR3 is built from 14 residues. Germline CDR1 and CDR2: ENHRY and SYGVKD. V was shortened by 3 bases and J by 5 bases, with 14 bases between the two germline ends. The CDR3 sequence is CAISDRQGIHEQYF. The CDR3 DNA reads TGTGCCATCAGTGACCGTCAGGGGATCCACGAGCAGTACTTC.

This clone was found many times. The chain employs TRBV10-3 and TRBJ2-3; TRBD2 aligns across 8 bases. CDR3 length: 15 amino acids. Looked up from germline, CDR1 is ENHRY and CDR2 is SYGVKD. V lost 8 bases, J lost 2 bases, and 9 bases stayed unmatched. The CDR3 region is CAIDLAGGSTDTQYF. As DNA, the CDR3 is TGTGCCATCGATCTCGCGGGAGGATCCACAGATACGCAGTATTTT.

This clone has more than one count but fewer than ten. The chain has TRBV4-3 and TRBJ2-1; 7 nucleotides align to TRBD2. This CDR3 is 14 amino acids long. CDR1 is LGHNA and CDR2 is YSLEER in the germline V gene. V shed 4 bases and J 5 bases; nucleotides not matched to a gene: 5. The CDR3 is CASSLVAGDNEQFF. CDR3 sequence (DNA): TGCGCCAGCAGCCTTGTTGCGGGGGACAATGAGCAGTTCTTC.

The chain couples TRBV28 to TRBJ1-2; TRBD1 agrees at 9 bases. Germline V lookup: CDR1 MDHEN, CDR2 SYDVKM. The CDR3 has 15 amino acids. Trimming at V came to 8 bases and at J to 2 bases, leaving 9 bases not matched to a gene. As DNA, the CDR3 is TGTGCCAGCCTTGGGACAGGGACTACAAACTATGGCTACACCTTC. Its translation is CASLGTGTTNYGYTF.

The rearrangement links TRBV18 to TRBJ2-7; maybe TRBD1 (6 bases). There are 16 residues in the CDR3. V lost 6 bases and J 2 bases, leaving 20 bases between the germline ends. Germline CDR1 KGHSH, CDR2 LQKENI. CDR3 amino acids: CASSPKDSLKAYEQYF. DNA for the CDR3: TGTGCCAGCTCCCCGAAGGACAGTCTAAAAGCCTACGAGCAGTACTTC.

Of note for this clone: This same CDR3 is encoded by further DNA sequences in the sample. V usage is TRBV7-2 and J usage is TRBJ2-3; 7 bases map to TRBD1. This CDR3 region has 14 residues. V shed 4 bases and J 4 bases; nucleotides not matched to a gene: 5. CDR1 and CDR2 from the germline V gene are SGHTA and FQGNSA. CDR3 amino acids: CASSSYRGADTQYF. Written as DNA, the CDR3 is TGTGCCAGCAGCTCTTACAGGGGAGCAGATACGCAGTATTTT.

This clone was found a few times. V gene TRBV29-1 combines with J gene TRBJ1-1, with 7 bases fitting TRBD1. J gave up 6 bases and V 5 bases, and 6 bases lay outside the gene matches. CDR3 length: 12 residues. The germline V gene has CDR1 SQVTM and CDR2 ANQGSEA. The CDR3 region has the DNA TGCAGCGTTCTGACAGGGTGGGCTGAAGCTTTCTTT. Protein product: CSVLTGWAEAFF.

This clone has more than one count but fewer than ten. The rearrangement links TRBV27 to TRBJ1-5, with D unresolved. The V end lost 3 bases, the J end lost 3 bases, and 9 bases lay between the germline ends. From germline, CDR1 is MNHEY and CDR2 SMNVEV (reference sequence). This CDR3 has 14 amino acids. CDR3 in DNA: TGTGCCAGCAGTTTGAGGCAGGTCAATCAGCCCCAGCATTTT. Protein product: CASSLRQVNQPQHF.

A few counts support this clone. This chain connects TRBV29-1 to TRBJ1-2, with a tentative D call TRBD1 (6 bases). CDR1 is SQVTM and CDR2 is ANQGSEA in the germline V gene. V was pared by 8 bases and J by 4 bases, with 14 bases between. The CDR3 has 12 amino acids. This chain's CDR3 is CSTQGRSYGYTF. CDR3 DNA: TGCAGCACACAGGGACGGAGCTATGGCTACACCTTC.

This clone was observed many times. The chain carries TRBV10-3 and TRBJ2-7; D could derive from TRBD1 or TRBD2 (5 bases each). Germline CDR1 reads ENHRY; CDR2 reads SYGVKD. Trimming took 6 bases from V and 5 from J, leaving 17 bases between them. This CDR3 contains 14 residues. CDR3 loop: CAISIMQGEDEQYF. In nucleotides, the CDR3 is TGTGCCATCAGCATTATGCAGGGAGAGGACGAGCAGTACTTC.

This rearrangement joins TRBV28 to TRBJ1-2, with D uncertain. The CDR3 length is 12 residues. Germline V gene lookup returns CDR1 MDHEN and CDR2 SYDVKM. V was pared by 3 bases and J by 5 bases, with 7 bases between. The CDR3 sequence is CASSFEGYGYTF. The CDR3 coding sequence is TGTGCCAGCAGTTTTGAAGGGTATGGCTACACCTTC.

This clone was counted a few times. The chain joins TRBV18 to TRBJ2-4, with 9 bases matching TRBD2. V shed 3 bases and J 0 bases; nucleotides not matched to a gene: 3. The CDR3 runs 16 residues. Germline V CDR1 and CDR2: KGHSH, LQKENI. CDR3 residues: CASSPGSGGAKNIQYF. The CDR3 DNA sequence: TGTGCCAGCTCACCCGGTAGCGGGGGAGCCAAAAACATTCAGTACTTC.

This rearrangement joins TRBV2 to TRBJ1-1, with 11 bases that match TRBD1. CDR3 length: 15 amino acids. Trimming cost V 7 bases and J 0 bases; bases outside gene matches: 4. The germline V gene encodes CDR1 SNHLY and CDR2 FYNNEI. This CDR3 is CASTGTGGVNTEAFF. The CDR3, as DNA: TGTGCCAGCACCGGGACAGGGGGAGTGAACACTGAAGCTTTCTTT.

This clone has just a few counts. DNA for the CDR3: TGTGCCAGCAGCTTAGCGCGGGGACTAGCGGGAGGAAAGCAGTTCTTC. Residues: CASSLARGLAGGKQFF. The rearrangement uses TRBV7-2 and TRBJ2-1, with 15 bases aligning to TRBD2. CDR3 size: 16 residues. Germline CDR1 SGHTA, CDR2 FQGNSA. V shed 0 bases, J shed 11 bases, and the junction held 5 bases outside the gene matches.